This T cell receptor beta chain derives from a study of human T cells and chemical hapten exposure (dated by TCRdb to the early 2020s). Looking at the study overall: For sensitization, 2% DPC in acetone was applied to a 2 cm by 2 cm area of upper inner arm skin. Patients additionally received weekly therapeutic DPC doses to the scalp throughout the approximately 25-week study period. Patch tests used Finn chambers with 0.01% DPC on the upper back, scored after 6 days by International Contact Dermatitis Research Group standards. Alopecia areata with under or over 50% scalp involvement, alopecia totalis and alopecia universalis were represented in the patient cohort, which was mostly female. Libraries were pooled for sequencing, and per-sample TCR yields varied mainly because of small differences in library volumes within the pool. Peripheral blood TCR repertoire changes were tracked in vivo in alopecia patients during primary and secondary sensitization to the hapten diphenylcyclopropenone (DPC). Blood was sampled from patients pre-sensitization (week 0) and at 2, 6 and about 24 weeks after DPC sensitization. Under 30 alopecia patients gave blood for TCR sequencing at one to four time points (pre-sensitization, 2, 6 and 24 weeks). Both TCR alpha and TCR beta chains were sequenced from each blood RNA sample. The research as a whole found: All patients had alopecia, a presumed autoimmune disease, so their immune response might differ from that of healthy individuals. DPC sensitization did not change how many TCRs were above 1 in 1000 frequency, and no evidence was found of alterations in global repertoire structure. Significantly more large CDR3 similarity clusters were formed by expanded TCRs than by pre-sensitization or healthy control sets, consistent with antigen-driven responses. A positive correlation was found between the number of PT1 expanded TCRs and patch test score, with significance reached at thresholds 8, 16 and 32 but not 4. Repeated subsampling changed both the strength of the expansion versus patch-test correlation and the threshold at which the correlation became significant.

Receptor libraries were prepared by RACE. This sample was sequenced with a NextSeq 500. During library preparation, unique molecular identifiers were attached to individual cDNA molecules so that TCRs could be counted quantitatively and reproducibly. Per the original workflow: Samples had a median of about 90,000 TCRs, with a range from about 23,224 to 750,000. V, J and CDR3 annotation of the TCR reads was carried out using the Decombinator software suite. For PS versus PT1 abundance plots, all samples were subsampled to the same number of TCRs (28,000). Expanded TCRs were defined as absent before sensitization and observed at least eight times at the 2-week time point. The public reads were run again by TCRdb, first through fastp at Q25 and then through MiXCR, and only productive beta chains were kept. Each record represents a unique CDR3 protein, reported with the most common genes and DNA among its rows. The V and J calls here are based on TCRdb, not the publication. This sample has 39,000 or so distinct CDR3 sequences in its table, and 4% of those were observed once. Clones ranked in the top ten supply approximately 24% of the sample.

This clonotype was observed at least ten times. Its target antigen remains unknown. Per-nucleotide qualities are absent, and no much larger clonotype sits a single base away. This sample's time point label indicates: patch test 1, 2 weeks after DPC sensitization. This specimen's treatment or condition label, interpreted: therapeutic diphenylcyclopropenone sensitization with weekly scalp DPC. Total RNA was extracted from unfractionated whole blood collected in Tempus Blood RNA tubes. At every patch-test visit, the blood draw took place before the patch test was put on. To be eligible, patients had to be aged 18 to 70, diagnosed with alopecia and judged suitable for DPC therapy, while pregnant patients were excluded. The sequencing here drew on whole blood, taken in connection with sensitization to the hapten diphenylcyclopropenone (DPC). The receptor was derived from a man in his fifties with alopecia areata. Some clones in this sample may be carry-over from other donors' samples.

This receptor carries the CDR3 CASSFMGLAGVYNEQFF. The nucleotides read TGCGCCAGCAGCTTTATGGGACTAGCGGGGGTCTACAATGAGCAGTTCTTC. Recombination connected TRBV5-1 to TRBJ2-1; a stretch of 14 junction bases matches TRBD2. According to the germline V gene, CDR1 reads SGHRS and CDR2 reads YFSETQ. Counted from cysteine to phenylalanine, this CDR3 has 17 amino acids. The kept DNA is CDR3 alone, 51 bases in frame from the first base. V trim: 2 bases; J trim: 3 bases; unmatched bases: 4.